Shown below are 7 T cell receptor beta chains from a single sample sequenced in a study of type 1 regulatory T cells. One entry per CDR3 protein results from TCRdb running MiXCR on the reads. The repertoire includes roughly 25,000 distinct CDR3 sequences, roughly 72% of them detected once, and less than 15% sits in the top ten. No antigen has been assigned to these receptors. Sequenced sample: cultured T cells, either the whole culture or a sorted T cell fraction (not recorded which). Subset: Tr1-enriched cell product generated in vitro against host alloantigens. These receptors originate from a human donor in good health.

This chain connects TRBV4-2 to TRBJ2-1, with TRBD2 matching over 7 bases. Germline V CDR1 and CDR2: LGHNA, YNFKEQ. V shed 4 bases, J shed 4 bases, and the junction held 13 bases outside the gene matches. The CDR3 spans 17 residues. CDR3 region: CASSRSLATTPYNEQFF. The CDR3 nucleotides are TGTGCCAGCAGCCGCTCACTAGCGACGACGCCATACAATGAGCAGTTCTTC.

V usage is TRBV5-1 and J usage is TRBJ1-1; D gene uncertain. The V end lost 5 bases, the J end lost 4 bases, and 12 bases lay between the germline ends. Germline CDR1 is SGHRS and CDR2 is YFSETQ. This CDR3 spans 13 amino acids. The CDR3 spells CASSILMGTEAFF. CDR3 DNA: TGCGCCAGCAGTATCCTAATGGGCACTGAAGCTTTCTTT.

By share, this clonotype ranks as medium-sized. This chain links TRBV6-5 with TRBJ2-5; 7 bases match TRBD1. Germline V gives CDR1 MNHEY, CDR2 SVGAGI. The CDR3 is 16 amino acids. Trimming cost V 2 bases and J 1 base; bases outside gene matches: 7. CDR3 amino acids: CASSYTPGTVQETQYF. In DNA, the CDR3 is TGTGCCAGCAGTTACACCCCCGGGACAGTCCAAGAGACCCAGTACTTC.

This rearrangement joins TRBV5-1 to TRBJ1-2; possible D gene TRBD1, 5 bases. There are 13 residues in the CDR3. Germline V gives CDR1 SGHRS, CDR2 YFSETQ. Trimming stripped 4 bases from V and 1 base from J, with 8 bases between. CDR3 residues: CASSRDVNYGYTF. The CDR3 nucleotides are TGCGCCAGCAGCCGGGACGTTAACTATGGCTACACCTTC.

A remark on this clonotype: One base away lies a much larger clone, so this may be a sequencing read error. The chain combines TRBV18 with TRBJ2-2, with 8 bases lining up with TRBD1. Germline CDR1 and CDR2: KGHSH and LQKENI. V shed 8 bases, J shed 4 bases, and the junction held 6 bases outside the gene matches. The CDR3 extends over 14 amino acids. CDR3 loop: CASTRDRSTGELFF. The CDR3, as DNA: TGTGCCAGCACTCGGGACAGGAGCACCGGGGAGCTGTTTTTT.

The rearrangement links TRBV3-1 to TRBJ2-5; TRBD1 or TRBD2 may be the D gene (5 bases each). V was pared by 4 bases and J by 3 bases, with 18 bases between. The CDR3 has 16 amino acids. Germline loops: CDR1 LGHDT, CDR2 YNNKEL (reference sequence). For the CDR3, the DNA is TGTGCCAGCAGCCGCACGGGACGGGGCAAAAAAGAGACCCAGTACTTC. This gives the protein CASSRTGRGKKETQYF.

V gene TRBV5-1 combines with J gene TRBJ2-5, with D uncertain. V lost 0 bases, J lost 1 base, and 7 bases lay in between. The CDR3 loop spans 14 amino acids. Germline V CDR1 and CDR2: SGHRS, YFSETQ. The CDR3 coding sequence is TGCGCCAGCAGCTTGGGAGGTACCCAAGAGACCCAGTACTTC. It translates to CASSLGGTQETQYF.